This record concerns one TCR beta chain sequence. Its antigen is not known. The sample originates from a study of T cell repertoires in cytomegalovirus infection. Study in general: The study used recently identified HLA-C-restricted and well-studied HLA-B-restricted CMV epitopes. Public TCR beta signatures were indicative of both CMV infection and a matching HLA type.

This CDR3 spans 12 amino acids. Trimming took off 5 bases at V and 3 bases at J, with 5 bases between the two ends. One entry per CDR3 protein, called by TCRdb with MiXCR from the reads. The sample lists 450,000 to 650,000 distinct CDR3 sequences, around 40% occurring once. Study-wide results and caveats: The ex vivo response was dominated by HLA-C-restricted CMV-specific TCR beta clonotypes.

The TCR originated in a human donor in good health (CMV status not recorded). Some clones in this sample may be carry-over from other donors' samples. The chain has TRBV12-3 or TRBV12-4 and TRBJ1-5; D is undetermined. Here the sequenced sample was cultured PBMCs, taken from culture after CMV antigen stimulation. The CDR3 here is CASSQNNQPQHF. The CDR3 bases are TGTGCCAGCAGTCAAAACAATCAGCCCCAGCATTTT.